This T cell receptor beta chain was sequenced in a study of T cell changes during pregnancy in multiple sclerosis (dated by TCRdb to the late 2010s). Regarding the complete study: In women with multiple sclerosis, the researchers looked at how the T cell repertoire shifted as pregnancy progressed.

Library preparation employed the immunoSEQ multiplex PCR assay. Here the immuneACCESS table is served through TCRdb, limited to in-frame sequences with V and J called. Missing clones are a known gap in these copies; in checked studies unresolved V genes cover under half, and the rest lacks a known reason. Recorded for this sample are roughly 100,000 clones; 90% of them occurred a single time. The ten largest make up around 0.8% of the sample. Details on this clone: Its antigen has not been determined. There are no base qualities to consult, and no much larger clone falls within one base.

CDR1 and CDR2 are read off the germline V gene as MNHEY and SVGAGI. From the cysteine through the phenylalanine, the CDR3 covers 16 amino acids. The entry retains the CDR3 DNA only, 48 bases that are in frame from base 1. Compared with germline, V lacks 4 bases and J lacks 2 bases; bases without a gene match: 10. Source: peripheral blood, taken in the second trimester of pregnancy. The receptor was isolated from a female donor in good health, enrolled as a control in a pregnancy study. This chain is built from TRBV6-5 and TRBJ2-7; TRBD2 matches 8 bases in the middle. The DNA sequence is TGTGCCAGCAGTTCCGGGGGGGTGGGGCAGACCTACGAGCAGTACTTC. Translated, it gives CASSSGGVGQTYEQYF.